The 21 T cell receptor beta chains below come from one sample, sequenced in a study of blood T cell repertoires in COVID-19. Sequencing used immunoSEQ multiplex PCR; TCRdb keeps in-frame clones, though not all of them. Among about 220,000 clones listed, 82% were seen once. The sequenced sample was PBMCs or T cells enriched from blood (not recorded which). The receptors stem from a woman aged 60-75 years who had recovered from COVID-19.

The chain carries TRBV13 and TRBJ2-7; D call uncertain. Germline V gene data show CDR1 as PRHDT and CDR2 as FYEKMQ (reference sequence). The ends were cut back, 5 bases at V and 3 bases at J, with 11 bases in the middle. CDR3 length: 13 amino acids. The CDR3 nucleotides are TGTGCCAGCAGCCTAAACGTAAACTACGAGCAGTACTTC. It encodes CASSLNVNYEQYF.

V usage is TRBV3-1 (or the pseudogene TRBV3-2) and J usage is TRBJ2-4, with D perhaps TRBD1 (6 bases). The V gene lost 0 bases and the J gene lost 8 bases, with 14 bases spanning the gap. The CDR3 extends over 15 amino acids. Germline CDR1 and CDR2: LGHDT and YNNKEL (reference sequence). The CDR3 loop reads CASSQDRRRGDIQYF. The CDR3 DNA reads TGTGCCAGCAGCCAAGATCGCCGCAGGGGAGACATTCAGTACTTC.

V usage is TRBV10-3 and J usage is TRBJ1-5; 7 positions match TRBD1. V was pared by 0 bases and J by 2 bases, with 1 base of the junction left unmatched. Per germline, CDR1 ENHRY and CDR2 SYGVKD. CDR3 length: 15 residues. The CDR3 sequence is CAISESTGGNQPQHF. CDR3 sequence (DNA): TGTGCCATCAGTGAGTCTACAGGGGGCAATCAGCCCCAGCATTTT.

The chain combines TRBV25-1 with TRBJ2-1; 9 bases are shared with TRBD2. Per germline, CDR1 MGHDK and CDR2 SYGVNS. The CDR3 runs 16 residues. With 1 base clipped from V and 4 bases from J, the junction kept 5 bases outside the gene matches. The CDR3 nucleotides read TGTGCCAGCAGTGAATTATCTAGCGGGGTTTACAATGAGCAGTTCTTC. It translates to CASSELSSGVYNEQFF.

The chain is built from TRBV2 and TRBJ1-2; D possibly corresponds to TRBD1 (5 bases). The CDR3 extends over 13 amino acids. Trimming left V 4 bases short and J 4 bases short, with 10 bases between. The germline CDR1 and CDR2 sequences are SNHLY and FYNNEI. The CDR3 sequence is CASSATELYGYTF. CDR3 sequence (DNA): TGTGCCAGCAGTGCGACAGAGCTCTATGGCTACACCTTC.

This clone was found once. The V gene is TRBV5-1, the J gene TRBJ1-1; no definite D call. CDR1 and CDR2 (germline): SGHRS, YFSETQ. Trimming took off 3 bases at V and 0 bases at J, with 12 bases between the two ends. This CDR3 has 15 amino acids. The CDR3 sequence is CASSSRGGLNTEAFF. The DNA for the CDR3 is TGCGCCAGCAGCTCCCGGGGAGGGCTGAACACTGAAGCTTTCTTT.

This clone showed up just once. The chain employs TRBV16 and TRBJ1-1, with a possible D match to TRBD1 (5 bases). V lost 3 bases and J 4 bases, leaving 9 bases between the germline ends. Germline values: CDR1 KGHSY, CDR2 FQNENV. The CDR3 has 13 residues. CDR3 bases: TGTGCCAGCAGCCAGAGGAGGGGCACTGAAGCTTTCTTT. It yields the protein CASSQRRGTEAFF.

This CDR3 is CASRRGQGRSEAFF. The CDR3 coding sequence is TGTGCCAGCAGGAGAGGACAGGGAAGGTCGGAAGCTTTCTTT. This rearrangement joins TRBV7-2 to TRBJ1-1; 8 bases are a match to TRBD1. J lost 8 bases, V lost 6 bases, and 11 bases had no gene match. From germline, CDR1 is SGHTA and CDR2 FQGNSA. The CDR3 length is 14 residues.

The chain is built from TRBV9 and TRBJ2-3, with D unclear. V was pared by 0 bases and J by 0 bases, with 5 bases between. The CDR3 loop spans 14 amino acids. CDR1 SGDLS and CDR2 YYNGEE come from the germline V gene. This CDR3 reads CASSVVVSTDTQYF. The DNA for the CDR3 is TGTGCCAGCAGCGTAGTAGTCAGCACAGATACGCAGTATTTT.

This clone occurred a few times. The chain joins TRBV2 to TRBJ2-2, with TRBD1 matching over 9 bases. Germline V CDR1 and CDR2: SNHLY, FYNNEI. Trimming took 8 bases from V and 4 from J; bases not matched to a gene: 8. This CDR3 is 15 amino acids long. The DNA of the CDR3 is TGTGCCAGCGGAAAAGGACAGGGGTTCACCGGGGAGCTGTTTTTT. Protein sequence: CASGKGQGFTGELFF.

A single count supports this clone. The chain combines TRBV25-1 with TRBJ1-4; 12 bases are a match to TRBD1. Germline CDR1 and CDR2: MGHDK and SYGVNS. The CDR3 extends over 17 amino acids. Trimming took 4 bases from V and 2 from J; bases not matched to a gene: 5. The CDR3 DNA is TGTGCCAGCAGTGCCAGGGACAGGGGGCTCACTAATGAAAAACTGTTTTTT. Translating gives CASSARDRGLTNEKLFF.

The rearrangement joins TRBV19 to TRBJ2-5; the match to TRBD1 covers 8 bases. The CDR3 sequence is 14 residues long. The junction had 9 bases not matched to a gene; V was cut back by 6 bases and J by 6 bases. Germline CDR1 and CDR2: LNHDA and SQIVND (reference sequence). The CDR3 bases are TGTGCCAGTAGGGAACAGGGGGAGGAGAAGACCCAGTACTTC. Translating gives CASREQGEEKTQYF.

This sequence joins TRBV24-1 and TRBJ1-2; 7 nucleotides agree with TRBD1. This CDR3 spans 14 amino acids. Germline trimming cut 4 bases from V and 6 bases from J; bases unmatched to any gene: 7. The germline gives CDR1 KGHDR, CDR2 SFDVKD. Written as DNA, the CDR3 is TGTGCCACCAGTGACGACGACAGGGCGGATGGCTACACCTTC. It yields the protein CATSDDDRADGYTF.

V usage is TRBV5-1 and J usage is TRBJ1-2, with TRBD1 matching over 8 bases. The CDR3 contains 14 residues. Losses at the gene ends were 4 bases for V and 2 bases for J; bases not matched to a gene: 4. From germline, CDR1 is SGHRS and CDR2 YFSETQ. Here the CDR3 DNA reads TGCGCCAGCAGCGTGGACAGGGTAAACTATGGCTACACCTTC. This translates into CASSVDRVNYGYTF. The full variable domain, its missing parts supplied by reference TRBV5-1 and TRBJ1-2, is KAGVTQTPRYLIKTRGQQVTLSCSPISGHRSVSWYQQTPGQGLQFLFEYFSETQRNKGNFPGRFSGRQFSNSRSEMNVSTLELGDSALYLCASSVDRVNYGYTFGSGTRLTVV.

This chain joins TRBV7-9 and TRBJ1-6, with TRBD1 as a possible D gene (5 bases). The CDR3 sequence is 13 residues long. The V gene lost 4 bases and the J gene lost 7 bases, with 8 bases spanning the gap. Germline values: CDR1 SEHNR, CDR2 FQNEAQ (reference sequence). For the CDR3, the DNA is TGTGCCAGCAGCTGGACAATCAATTCACCCCTCCACTTT. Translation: CASSWTINSPLHF.

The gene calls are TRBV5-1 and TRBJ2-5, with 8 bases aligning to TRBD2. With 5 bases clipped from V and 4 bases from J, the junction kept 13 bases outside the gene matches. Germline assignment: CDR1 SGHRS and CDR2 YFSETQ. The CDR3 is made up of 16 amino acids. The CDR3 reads CASSLAGRPEGETQYF. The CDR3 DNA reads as TGCGCCAGCAGTTTAGCGGGGCGCCCCGAGGGAGAGACCCAGTACTTC.

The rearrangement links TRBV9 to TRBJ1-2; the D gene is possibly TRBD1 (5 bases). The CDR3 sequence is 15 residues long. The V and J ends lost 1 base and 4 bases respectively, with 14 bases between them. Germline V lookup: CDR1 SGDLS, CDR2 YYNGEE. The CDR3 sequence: CASSVLQDPIYGYTF. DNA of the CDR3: TGTGCCAGCAGCGTACTACAGGACCCCATCTATGGCTACACCTTC.

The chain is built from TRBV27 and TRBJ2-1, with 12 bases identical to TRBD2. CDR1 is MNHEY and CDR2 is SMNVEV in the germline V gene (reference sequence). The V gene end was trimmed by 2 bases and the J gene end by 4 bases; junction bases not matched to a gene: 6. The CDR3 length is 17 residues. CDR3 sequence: CASSLLAGGPFYNEQFF. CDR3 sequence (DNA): TGTGCCAGCAGTTTACTAGCGGGGGGGCCGTTTTACAATGAGCAGTTCTTC.

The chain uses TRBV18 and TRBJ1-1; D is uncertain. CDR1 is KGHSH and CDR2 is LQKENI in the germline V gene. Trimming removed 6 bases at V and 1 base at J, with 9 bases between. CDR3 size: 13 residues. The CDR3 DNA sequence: TGTGCCAGCTCTCAAACACAGAACACTGAAGCTTTCTTT. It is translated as CASSQTQNTEAFF.

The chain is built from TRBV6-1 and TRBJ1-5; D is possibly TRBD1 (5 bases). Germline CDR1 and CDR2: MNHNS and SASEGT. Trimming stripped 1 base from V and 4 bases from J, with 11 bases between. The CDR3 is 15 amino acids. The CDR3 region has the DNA TGTGCCAGCAGTGAAGTAGGGGTTCAAAATCAGCCCCAGCATTTT. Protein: CASSEVGVQNQPQHF.

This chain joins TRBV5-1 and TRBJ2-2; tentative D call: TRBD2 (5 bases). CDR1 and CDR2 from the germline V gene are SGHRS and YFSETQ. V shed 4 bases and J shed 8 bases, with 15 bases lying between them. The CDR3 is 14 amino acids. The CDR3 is CASSPQPRGGELFF. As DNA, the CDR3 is TGCGCCAGCAGCCCACAGCCCCGGGGAGGGGAGCTGTTTTTT.